The clone carrying this T cell receptor beta chain was detected only a few times. The data belong to a study of T-cell memory formation after mild COVID-19. MiXCR, run by TCRdb on the 5' RACE reads, gives a single entry per CDR3 protein. The sample consists of about 260,000 distinct CDR3 sequences, around 17% of them appearing once. There are 14 residues in the CDR3. Germline CDR1 and CDR2: SGHDT and YYEEEE. Trimming left V 0 bases short and J 4 bases short, with 10 bases between. The chain links TRBV5-6 to TRBJ1-1; D gene ambiguous. Source material: PBMCs or a T cell subset sorted from them (not recorded which). This clonotype was sampled from a man aged 18 to 29 who had mild COVID-19 (a few samples of this study predate the infection). Cell type and time point are not known. This chain's CDR3 is CASSLGDWGTEAFF. CDR3 DNA sequence: TGTGCCAGCAGCTTGGGGGATTGGGGCACTGAAGCTTTCTTT.